The 3 T cell receptor beta chains below were found in one sample sequenced in a study of blood T cell repertoires in COVID-19. Profiled with immunoSEQ multiplex PCR; TCRdb holds only in-frame clones, not every one. The table shows over 250,000 clones, with roughly 87% occurring only once. Sequencing was carried out using PBMCs or T cells enriched from blood (not recorded which). The origin of the receptors is a woman aged 18-29 years who had recovered from COVID-19.

The chain is built from TRBV7-2 and TRBJ2-7; weak D call: TRBD1 (6 bases). V gave up 2 bases and J gave up 3 bases, with 17 bases separating them. The CDR3 has 16 residues. Germline lookup yields CDR1 SGHTA and CDR2 FQGNSA. CDR3 coding DNA: TGTGCCAGCAGCTTAACTCCTCGGACAGCCAGCTACGAGCAGTACTTC. Translation gives CASSLTPRTASYEQYF.

The chain couples TRBV7-9 to TRBJ2-7; 10 bases fit TRBD1. The CDR3 covers 18 residues. CDR1 and CDR2 from the germline V gene are SEHNR and FQNEAQ (reference sequence). J gave up 3 bases and V 3 bases, and 14 bases lay outside the gene matches. The CDR3 region has the DNA TGTGCCAGCAGCTTCAAGCCCCCCGGGCGGGACAGGGGCTACGAGCAGTACTTC. This codes for CASSFKPPGRDRGYEQYF.

The CDR3 sequence: CASSLDRAGGYTF. DNA for the CDR3: TGTGCCAGCAGCCTGGACAGGGCCGGGGGCTACACCTTC. The chain combines TRBV5-6 with TRBJ1-2, with 8 positions matching TRBD1. J was trimmed by 8 bases and V by 4 bases; bases with no gene match: 7. The CDR3 runs to 13 residues. Germline CDR1 and CDR2: SGHDT and YYEEEE.